This entry is about one T cell receptor beta chain. This CDR3 has 15 amino acids. CDR1 and CDR2 (germline): SGHRS, YFSETQ. Trimming left V 2 bases short and J 3 bases short, with 12 bases between. Profiled with immunoSEQ multiplex PCR; TCRdb holds only in-frame clones, not every one. In the table there are 85,000 to 100,000 clones, about nine tenths of which are singletons. The entry originates in a study of technical replicates of blood from a few donors. Sequenced sample: T cells isolated from PBMCs. The chain is built from TRBV5-1 and TRBJ2-1; TRBD1 might be the D (6 bases). The sequence was obtained from a human donor in good health. The CDR3 loop reads CASSLLQGNYNEQFF. CDR3 bases: TGCGCCAGCAGCTTACTTCAGGGGAACTACAATGAGCAGTTCTTC.